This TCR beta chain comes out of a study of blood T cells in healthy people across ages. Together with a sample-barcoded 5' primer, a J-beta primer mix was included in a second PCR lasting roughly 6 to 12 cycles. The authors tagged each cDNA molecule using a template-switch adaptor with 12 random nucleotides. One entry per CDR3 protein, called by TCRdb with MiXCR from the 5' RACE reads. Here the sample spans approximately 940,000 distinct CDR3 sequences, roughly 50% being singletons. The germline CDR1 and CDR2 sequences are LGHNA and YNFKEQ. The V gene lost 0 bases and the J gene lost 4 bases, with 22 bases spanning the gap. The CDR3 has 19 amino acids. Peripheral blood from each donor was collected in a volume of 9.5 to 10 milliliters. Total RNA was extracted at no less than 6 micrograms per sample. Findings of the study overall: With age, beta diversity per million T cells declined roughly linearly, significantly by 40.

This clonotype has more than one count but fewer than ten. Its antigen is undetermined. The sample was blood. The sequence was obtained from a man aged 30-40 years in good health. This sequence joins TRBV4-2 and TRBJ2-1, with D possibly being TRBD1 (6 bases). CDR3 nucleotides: TGTGCCAGCAGCCAAGAAGTCGGGGCAGGGGACGCTTTTTACAATGAGCAGTTCTTC. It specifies CASSQEVGAGDAFYNEQFF.